Below, 18 T cell receptor beta chains from the same sample are listed, as sequenced in a study of T cells in Graves' hyperthyroidism and ophthalmopathy. Amplified TCR beta CDR3 regions derived from RNA transcripts. HTBI primers drove first-round RT-PCR of the TCR CDR3. TCRdb used MiXCR to reprocess the multiplex PCR reads, holding one entry per CDR3 protein. The data show hundreds of thousands of distinct CDR3 sequences, around 13% seen once. The specimen was blood. The receptors derive from a woman aged 50 to 60 with Graves' ophthalmopathy.

This chain links TRBV28 with TRBJ2-3, with TRBD2 identical over 9 bases. In germline, CDR1 is MDHEN, CDR2 SYDVKM. V lost 4 bases, J lost 3 bases, and 17 bases stayed unmatched. The CDR3 runs 19 residues. The CDR3 spells CASSSSTSGQGGHTDTQYF. In DNA form, the CDR3 reads TGTGCCAGCAGTTCGTCGACTAGCGGTCAGGGGGGTCATACAGATACGCAGTATTTT.

This clonotype was recorded many times. The V gene is TRBV12-3 or TRBV12-4, the J gene TRBJ1-1; the match to TRBD1 covers 7 bases. The CDR3 has 14 residues. The J segment lost 2 bases and the V segment lost 7 bases, leaving 7 bases of the junction unmatched. The CDR3 region is CASTLTGINTEAFF. The CDR3 DNA reads as TGTGCCAGCACTCTGACAGGGATAAACACTGAAGCTTTCTTT.

This clonotype was recorded many times. The chain links TRBV7-8 to TRBJ2-7; no clear D. The CDR3 has 14 amino acids. Germline CDR1 reads SGHVS; CDR2 reads FQNEAQ. Trimming took 0 bases from V and 2 from J, leaving 8 bases between them. The CDR3, as DNA: TGTGCCAGCAGCTTAGCTGGCAGAGCCTACGAGCAGTACTTC. Translating gives CASSLAGRAYEQYF.

This clonotype was counted only a few times. A single base separates this from a much larger clone, so it may be a read error. The chain is built from TRBV6-1 and TRBJ1-1; D unresolved. V was cut by 6 bases and J by 0 bases, with 5 bases left in between. CDR1 is MNHNS, CDR2 SASEGT, per germline. The CDR3 loop spans 12 amino acids. Here the CDR3 reads CASRVLNTEAFF. CDR3 in DNA: TGTGCCAGCAGAGTCCTGAACACTGAAGCTTTCTTT.

This clonotype turned up a few times. The chain uses TRBV15 and TRBJ2-2; unclear D gene. This CDR3 spans 13 amino acids. With 1 base removed from V and 4 bases from J, the gap between germline ends came to 4 bases. The V gene's germline CDR1 is LNHNV and CDR2 YYDKDF (reference sequence). The CDR3 nucleotides read TGTGCCACCAGCAGAGTGGGCACCGGGGAGCTGTTTTTT. Protein: CATSRVGTGELFF.

This clonotype was picked up a small number of times. This chain joins TRBV11-1 and TRBJ2-7; TRBD2 matches at 8 bases. The CDR3 runs 17 residues. Per the germline V gene, CDR1 is SGHAT and CDR2 is FQDESV (reference sequence). Trimming at V came to 5 bases and at J to 2 bases, leaving 14 bases not matched to a gene. The CDR3 region is CASSPPGGGGRAYEQYF. The DNA for the CDR3 is TGTGCCAGCAGCCCGCCGGGGGGGGGGGGTCGAGCCTACGAGCAGTACTTC.

This clonotype turned up a few times. The chain couples TRBV24-1 to TRBJ2-5; D uncertain. Germline CDR1 is KGHDR and CDR2 is SFDVKD. V was shortened by 4 bases and J by 7 bases, with 9 bases between the two germline ends. This CDR3 is built from 12 residues. CDR3 bases: TGTGCCACCAGTGACACGCGCGGGACCCAGTACTTC. As protein: CATSDTRGTQYF.

This clonotype was recorded at least ten times. V usage is TRBV28 and J usage is TRBJ1-2; D call uncertain. Germline V gene lookup returns CDR1 MDHEN and CDR2 SYDVKM. The CDR3 contains 13 residues. V was trimmed by 7 bases and J by 2 bases, leaving 11 bases between them. CDR3 region: CASTSEGNYGYTF. The CDR3 region has the DNA TGTGCCAGCACCTCCGAAGGGAACTATGGCTACACCTTC.

This clonotype was counted at least ten times. The V gene is TRBV28, the J gene TRBJ2-7; D remains ambiguous. The CDR3 totals 12 residues. V was shortened by 5 bases and J by 4 bases, with 9 bases between the two germline ends. Germline CDR1 is MDHEN and CDR2 is SYDVKM. CDR3 region: CASSPRPYEQYF. The CDR3 DNA follows: TGTGCCAGCAGTCCCCGGCCTTACGAGCAGTACTTC.

The table lists this clonotype with many counts. J is TRBJ1-1 and V is TRBV12-3 or TRBV12-4; D is unclear. The CDR3 is 12 amino acids. The germline V and J ends were trimmed by 3 bases and 6 bases, with 8 bases remaining between them. In nucleotides, the CDR3 is TGTGCCAGCAGTTTTCTGGGCGCTGAAGCTTTCTTT. Translated: CASSFLGAEAFF.

In this sample, this clonotype turned up a few times. V is TRBV6-1 and J is TRBJ1-2; TRBD1 is a possible D gene (5 bases). Germline CDR1 MNHNS, CDR2 SASEGT. Trimming took off 6 bases at V and 0 bases at J, with 11 bases between the two ends. The CDR3 consists of 14 residues. In DNA, the CDR3 is TGTGCCAGCAGGACAGTGTTAGCTAACTATGGCTACACCTTC. Translated: CASRTVLANYGYTF.

This clonotype was counted only a few times. This sequence joins TRBV7-8 and TRBJ1-2; TRBD1 aligns across 8 bases. The CDR3 is made up of 15 amino acids. Per germline, CDR1 SGHVS and CDR2 FQNEAQ. Trimming at V came to 5 bases and at J to 4 bases, leaving 9 bases not matched to a gene. The CDR3 sequence is CASSPGQGRTYGYTF. DNA for the CDR3: TGTGCCAGCAGCCCCGGACAGGGTAGGACCTATGGCTACACCTTC.

This clonotype was observed at least ten times. This rearrangement joins TRBV12-3 or TRBV12-4 to TRBJ1-1; no clear D gene. V was clipped by 3 bases and J by 7 bases, with 9 bases between them. The CDR3 has 12 residues. The DNA for the CDR3 is TGTGCCAGCAGTTTTAGAAGGCGTGAAGCTTTCTTT. Its translation: CASSFRRREAFF.

This clonotype was found a few times. The chain recombines TRBV6-5 with TRBJ1-1, with 8 bases lining up with TRBD1. V gave up 2 bases and J gave up 0 bases; unmatched junction bases: 5. Germline V CDR1 and CDR2: MNHEY, SVGAGI. The length of the CDR3 is 16 residues. The CDR3 protein is CASSYRDRMMNTEAFF. Written as DNA, the CDR3 is TGTGCCAGCAGTTACCGGGACAGGATGATGAACACTGAAGCTTTCTTT.

This chain uses TRBV5-1 with TRBJ1-4; D may be TRBD1 (6 bases). The germline gives CDR1 SGHRS, CDR2 YFSETQ. The CDR3 is 16 residues long. Trimming removed 0 bases from V and 9 bases from J, with 18 bases in between. The CDR3 nucleotides read TGCGCCAGCAGCTTGGATAAAGGGGGAGAAGTGAAAAAACTGTTTTTT. This codes for CASSLDKGGEVKKLFF.

This clonotype was recorded at least ten times. This chain uses TRBV20-1 with TRBJ2-7, with 7 bases fitting TRBD2. The V gene's germline CDR1 is DFQATT and CDR2 SNEGSKA (reference sequence). The CDR3 has 15 amino acids. The ends lost 5 bases at V and 3 bases at J; junction bases unmatched: 13. In DNA form, the CDR3 reads TGCAGTGCTCCCCACGCGCGCGGGAGTCTCTACGAGCAGTACTTC. It yields the protein CSAPHARGSLYEQYF.

This clonotype was seen repeatedly, ten times or more. The chain has TRBV7-2 and TRBJ2-2; weak D call: TRBD2 (6 bases). V lost 1 base, J lost 0 bases, and 9 bases lay in between. The V gene's germline CDR1 is SGHTA and CDR2 FQGNSA. The CDR3 has 16 residues. DNA of the CDR3: TGTGCCAGCAGCTTAGGCGGAGGGGCGAACACCGGGGAGCTGTTTTTT. Protein: CASSLGGGANTGELFF. The full variable domain, completed using reference TRBV7-2 and TRBJ2-2, is GAGVSQSPSNKVTEKGKDVELRCDPISGHTALYWYRQSLGQGLEFLIYFQGNSAPDKSGLPSDRFSAERTGGSVSTLTIQRTQQEDSAVYLCASSLGGGANTGELFFGEGSRLTVL.

V and J are TRBV18 and TRBJ1-2, with TRBD1 identical over 9 bases. Losses at the gene ends were 3 bases for V and 8 bases for J; bases not matched to a gene: 7. The length of the CDR3 is 14 residues. Germline V gives CDR1 KGHSH, CDR2 LQKENI. The CDR3 is CASSPAQGATGYTF. The DNA for the CDR3 is TGTGCCAGCTCACCCGCACAGGGGGCGACAGGCTACACCTTC.